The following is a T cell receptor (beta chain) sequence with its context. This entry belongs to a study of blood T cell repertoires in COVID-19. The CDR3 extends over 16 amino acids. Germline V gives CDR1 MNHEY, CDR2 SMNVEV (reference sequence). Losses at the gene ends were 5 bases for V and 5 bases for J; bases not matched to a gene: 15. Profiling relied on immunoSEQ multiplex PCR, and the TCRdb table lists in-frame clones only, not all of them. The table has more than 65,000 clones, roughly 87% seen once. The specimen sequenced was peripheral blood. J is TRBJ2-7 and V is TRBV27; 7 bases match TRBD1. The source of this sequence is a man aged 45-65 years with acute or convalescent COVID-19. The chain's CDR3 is CASSPSALTGIHEQYF. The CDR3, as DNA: TGTGCCAGCAGTCCTAGTGCCCTGACAGGGATCCACGAGCAGTACTTC.